The entry that follows covers one T cell receptor beta chain sequence. This sample is drawn from a study of blood T cell repertoires in COVID-19. Background on the study: The United States, Italy and Spain supplied acute and convalescent COVID-19 samples. The cDNA or gDNA used as material had been derived from T cells, B-cell-depleted T cells, or PBMCs.

Original processing notes: Amplification of reference gene primers provided the estimated nucleated cell counts. The method was immunoSEQ multiplex PCR; TCRdb's version includes in-frame clones alone and lacks a portion of them. For V, J and clone size, that table is used; D and trimming come from the DNA. The data contain tens of thousands of clones, 84% of them seen just once; the ten biggest clones take up about 3%. Trimming stripped 2 bases from V and 1 base from J, with 10 bases between. The germline gives CDR1 SGHRS, CDR2 YFSETQ. CDR3 length equals 15 residues. The rearrangement uses TRBV5-1 and TRBJ1-5; no firm D call. The clonotype comes from a man over 45 with acute or convalescent COVID-19. The sequenced sample was peripheral blood. CDR3 protein: CASSFSPQSNQPQHF. CDR3 sequence (DNA): TGCGCCAGCAGCTTCAGCCCACAGAGCAATCAGCCCCAGCATTTT.